This TCR beta chain was documented in a study of blood T cells in healthy people across ages. Primed by a sample-barcoded 5' primer and a J-beta primer mix, a second PCR proceeded for 7 to 11 cycles. From the 5' RACE reads, TCRdb called clonotypes with MiXCR, one entry per CDR3 protein. The sample lists 850,000 to 1,000,000 distinct CDR3 sequences; 45% to 50% were seen once. This clonotype has only a few counts. There are 13 residues in the CDR3. Trimming stripped 1 base from V and 4 bases from J, with 8 bases between. Germline CDR1 reads DFQATT; CDR2 reads SNEGSKA (reference sequence). The sequence derives from a young man in good health. The chain recombines TRBV20-1 with TRBJ2-1; D not certain. What was sequenced was blood. CDR3 nucleotides: TGCAGTGCTAGAGCTCGGAATTACAATGAGCAGTTCTTC. Amino acids: CSARARNYNEQFF.